The clone carrying this TCR beta chain has only a few counts. TCRdb's table, derived via immunoSEQ multiplex PCR, lists solely in-frame clones and lacks some. In the table there are nearly 55,000 clones, roughly 80% of which are singletons. The sample originates from a study of PD-1 blockade in classical Hodgkin lymphoma. Every patient had relapsed following autologous stem cell transplantation, and cohorts differed in brentuximab vedotin exposure. This CDR3 is built from 13 residues. V was clipped by 6 bases and J by 4 bases, with 10 bases between them. Per germline, CDR1 MNHNY and CDR2 SVGAGI (reference sequence).

This receptor was obtained from a human donor with classical Hodgkin lymphoma. The sample here was peripheral blood mononuclear cells (PBMCs), taken at baseline. The chain couples TRBV6-6 to TRBJ1-5; D uncertain. The DNA for the CDR3 is TGTGCCAGCAGGCGGTTCGGAAATCAGCCCCAGCATTTT. Residues: CASRRFGNQPQHF.